The 8 T cell receptor beta chains given below trace back to one sample, sequenced in a study of blood T cell repertoires in COVID-19. The assay was immunoSEQ multiplex PCR, and TCRdb's table has in-frame clones only and misses some. The data contain 110,000 to 150,000 clones, 65% to 80% of them singletons. Material: peripheral blood. The receptors were sampled from a man in his sixties with acute or convalescent COVID-19.

The chain combines TRBV4-1 with TRBJ2-1; 12 bases are shared with TRBD2. The CDR3 covers 15 residues. Per germline, CDR1 MGHRA and CDR2 YSYEKL. The V and J ends lost 4 bases and 6 bases, in that order; junction bases with no gene match: 4. The CDR3 DNA reads as TGCGCCAGCAGCCTTCTAGCGGGAGGGTTCAATGAGCAGTTCTTC. Translation gives CASSLLAGGFNEQFF.

J is TRBJ1-5 and V is TRBV18, with 9 bases matching TRBD1. The CDR3 is 14 amino acids. In germline, CDR1 is KGHSH, CDR2 LQKENI. Germline trimming cut 5 bases from V and 3 bases from J; bases unmatched to any gene: 2. In DNA form, the CDR3 reads TGTGCCAGCTCAGGGACAGGGCTCAATCAGCCCCAGCATTTT. This encodes CASSGTGLNQPQHF.

This chain connects TRBV10-2 to TRBJ1-4; TRBD1 agrees at 8 bases. The CDR3 has 16 amino acids. The germline gives CDR1 WSHSY, CDR2 SAAADI. With V trimmed by 3 bases and J by 7 bases, 10 bases remained unmatched. The chain's CDR3 is CASSEQGQGAGEKLFF. CDR3 sequence (DNA): TGCGCCAGCAGTGAACAAGGGCAGGGGGCCGGTGAAAAACTGTTTTTT.

This clone came up a few times. The rearrangement links TRBV5-6 to TRBJ2-7; tentative D call: TRBD2 (5 bases). CDR3 length equals 14 residues. V was trimmed by 6 bases and J by 3 bases, leaving 16 bases between them. Germline V gene lookup returns CDR1 SGHDT and CDR2 YYEEEE. The CDR3: CASNIEEADYEQYF. DNA of the CDR3: TGTGCCAGCAACATAGAGGAGGCCGACTACGAGCAGTACTTC.

CDR3 protein: CSVKSRQSGEQFF. CDR3 nucleotides: TGCAGCGTTAAAAGTCGGCAATCGGGGGAGCAGTTCTTC. The chain combines TRBV29-1 with TRBJ2-1; possibly TRBD2 for D (5 bases). The V gene's germline CDR1 is SQVTM and CDR2 ANQGSEA. This CDR3 has 13 amino acids. V lost 5 bases, J lost 10 bases, and 18 bases lay in between.

This clone was counted between two and nine times. The V call is TRBV27, the J call TRBJ1-1, with 8 bases that match TRBD1. The CDR3 is made up of 15 amino acids. Germline assignment: CDR1 MNHEY and CDR2 SMNVEV (reference sequence). The V and J ends lost 6 bases and 2 bases, in that order; junction bases with no gene match: 8. CDR3 sequence: CASRITRGLNTEAFF. The CDR3 nucleotides are TGTGCCAGCAGGATAACCAGGGGGCTAAACACTGAAGCTTTCTTT.

The table lists this clone with a few counts. V gene TRBV5-1 combines with J gene TRBJ1-2; D is ambiguous. The CDR3 contains 14 residues. V lost 5 bases and J 0 bases, leaving 11 bases between the germline ends. CDR1 and CDR2 from the germline V gene are SGHRS and YFSETQ. CDR3 sequence reads: CASSPDLANYGYTF. Here the CDR3 DNA reads TGCGCCAGCAGTCCCGACTTAGCTAACTATGGCTACACCTTC.

CDR3 in DNA: TGTGCCAGCAGTGAAAATGGACTAGAGGGAGATACGCAGTATTTT. It translates to CASSENGLEGDTQYF. The chain links TRBV6-1 to TRBJ2-3, with 7 bases fitting TRBD2. The germline V gene has CDR1 MNHNS and CDR2 SASEGT. The CDR3 is 15 residues long. V lost 2 bases and J lost 5; bases outside the gene matches: 7.